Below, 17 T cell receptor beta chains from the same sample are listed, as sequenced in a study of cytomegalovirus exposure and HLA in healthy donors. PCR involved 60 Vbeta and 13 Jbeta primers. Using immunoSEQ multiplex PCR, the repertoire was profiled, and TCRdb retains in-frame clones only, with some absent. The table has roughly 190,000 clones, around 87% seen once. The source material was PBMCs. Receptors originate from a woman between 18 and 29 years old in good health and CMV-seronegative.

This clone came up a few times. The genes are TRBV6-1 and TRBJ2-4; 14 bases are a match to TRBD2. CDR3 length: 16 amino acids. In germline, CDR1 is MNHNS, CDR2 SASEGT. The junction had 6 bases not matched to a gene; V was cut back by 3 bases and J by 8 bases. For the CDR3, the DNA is TGTGCCAGCAGTGAGGGACTAGCGGGAGTGGGGGACATTCAGTACTTC. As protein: CASSEGLAGVGDIQYF.

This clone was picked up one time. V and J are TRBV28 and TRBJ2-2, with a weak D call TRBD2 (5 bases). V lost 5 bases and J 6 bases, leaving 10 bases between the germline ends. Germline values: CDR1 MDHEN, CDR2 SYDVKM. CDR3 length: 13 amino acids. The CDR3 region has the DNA TGTGCCAGCAGTCCCGGAGGTGCCGGGGAGCTGTTTTTT. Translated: CASSPGGAGELFF.

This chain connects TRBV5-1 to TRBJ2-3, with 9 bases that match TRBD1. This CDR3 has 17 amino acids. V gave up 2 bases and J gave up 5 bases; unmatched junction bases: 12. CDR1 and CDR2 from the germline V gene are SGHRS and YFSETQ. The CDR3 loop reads CASSLEQQGAPGDTQYF. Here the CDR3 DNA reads TGCGCCAGCAGCTTAGAGCAACAGGGGGCGCCGGGAGATACGCAGTATTTT.

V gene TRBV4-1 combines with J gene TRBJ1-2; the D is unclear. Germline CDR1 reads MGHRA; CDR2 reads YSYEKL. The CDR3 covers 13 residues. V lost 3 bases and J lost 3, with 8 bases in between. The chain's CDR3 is CASSQGLDYGYTF. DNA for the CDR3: TGCGCCAGCAGCCAGGGCCTGGACTATGGCTACACCTTC.

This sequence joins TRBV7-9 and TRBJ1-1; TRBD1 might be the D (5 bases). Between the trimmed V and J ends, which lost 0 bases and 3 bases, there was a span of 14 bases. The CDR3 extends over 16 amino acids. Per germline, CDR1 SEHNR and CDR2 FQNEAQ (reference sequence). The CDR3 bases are TGTGCCAGCAGCTTAGCGTGGGGCAGGGCGGACACTGAAGCTTTCTTT. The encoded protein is CASSLAWGRADTEAFF.

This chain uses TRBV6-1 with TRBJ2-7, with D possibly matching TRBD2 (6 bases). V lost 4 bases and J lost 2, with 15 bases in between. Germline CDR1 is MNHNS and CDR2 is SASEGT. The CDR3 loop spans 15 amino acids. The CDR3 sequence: CASSVGGTGAYEQYF. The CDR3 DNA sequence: TGTGCCAGCAGTGTTGGTGGGACGGGAGCCTACGAGCAGTACTTC.

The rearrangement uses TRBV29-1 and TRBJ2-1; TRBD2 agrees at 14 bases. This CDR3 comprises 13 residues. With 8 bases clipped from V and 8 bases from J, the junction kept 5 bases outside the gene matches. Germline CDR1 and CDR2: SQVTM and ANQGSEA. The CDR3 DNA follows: TGCAGCCTCGCGGGACTAGCGGGGGATGAGCAGTTCTTC. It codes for CSLAGLAGDEQFF.

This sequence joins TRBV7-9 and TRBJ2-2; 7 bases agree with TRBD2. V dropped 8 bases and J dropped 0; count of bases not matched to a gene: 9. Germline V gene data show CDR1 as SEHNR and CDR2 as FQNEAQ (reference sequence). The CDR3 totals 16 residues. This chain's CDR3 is CASGRMGGTNTGELFF. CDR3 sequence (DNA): TGTGCCAGCGGTCGCATGGGGGGGACGAACACCGGGGAGCTGTTTTTT. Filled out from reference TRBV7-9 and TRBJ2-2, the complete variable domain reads DTGVSQNPRHKITKRGQNVTFRCDPISEHNRLYWYRQTLGQGPEFLTYFQNEAQLEKSRLLSDRFSAERPKGSFSTLEIQRTEQGDSAMYLCASGRMGGTNTGELFFGEGSRLTVL.

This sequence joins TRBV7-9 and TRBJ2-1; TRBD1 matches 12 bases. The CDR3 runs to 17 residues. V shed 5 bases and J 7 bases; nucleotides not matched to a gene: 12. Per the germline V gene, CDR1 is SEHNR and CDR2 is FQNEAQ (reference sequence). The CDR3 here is CASSRFQGQGAGNEQFF. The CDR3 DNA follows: TGTGCCAGCAGCCGTTTCCAGGGACAGGGGGCCGGTAATGAGCAGTTCTTC.

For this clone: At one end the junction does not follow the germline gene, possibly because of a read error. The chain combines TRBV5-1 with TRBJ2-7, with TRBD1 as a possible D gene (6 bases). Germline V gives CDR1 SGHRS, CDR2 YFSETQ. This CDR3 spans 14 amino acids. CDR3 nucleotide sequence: TGCGCCAGCAGATTGGGACAATACTCCTACGAGCAGTACTTC. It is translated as CASRLGQYSYEQYF.

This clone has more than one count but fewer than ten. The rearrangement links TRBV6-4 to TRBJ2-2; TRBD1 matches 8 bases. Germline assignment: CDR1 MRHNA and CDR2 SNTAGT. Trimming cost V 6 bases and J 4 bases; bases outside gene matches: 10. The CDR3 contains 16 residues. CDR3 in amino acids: CASSPGGQGGTGELFF. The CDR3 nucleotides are TGTGCCAGCAGCCCTGGTGGACAGGGAGGCACCGGGGAGCTGTTTTTT.

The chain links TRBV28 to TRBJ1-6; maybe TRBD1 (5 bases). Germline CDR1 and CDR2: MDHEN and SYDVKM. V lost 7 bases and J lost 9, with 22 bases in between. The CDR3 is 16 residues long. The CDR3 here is CASIPPLGGRSSPLHF. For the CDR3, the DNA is TGTGCCAGCATCCCCCCCCTCGGGGGTAGGAGTTCACCCCTCCACTTT.

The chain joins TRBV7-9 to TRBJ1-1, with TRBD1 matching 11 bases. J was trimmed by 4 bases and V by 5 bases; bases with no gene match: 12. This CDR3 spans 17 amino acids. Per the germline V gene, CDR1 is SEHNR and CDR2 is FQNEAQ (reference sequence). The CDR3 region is CASSPEISDRGLTEAFF. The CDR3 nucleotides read TGTGCCAGCAGCCCAGAGATATCGGACAGGGGGCTCACTGAAGCTTTCTTT. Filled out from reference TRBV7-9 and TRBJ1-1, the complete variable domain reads DTGVSQNPRHKITKRGQNVTFRCDPISEHNRLYWYRQTLGQGPEFLTYFQNEAQLEKSRLLSDRFSAERPKGSFSTLEIQRTEQGDSAMYLCASSPEISDRGLTEAFFGQGTRLTVV.

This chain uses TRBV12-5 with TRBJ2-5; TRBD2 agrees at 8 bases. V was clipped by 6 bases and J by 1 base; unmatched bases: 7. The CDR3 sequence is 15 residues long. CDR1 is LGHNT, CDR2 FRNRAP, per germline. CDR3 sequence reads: CASGDGRGTQETQYF. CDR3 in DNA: TGTGCTAGTGGGGACGGGAGGGGGACCCAAGAGACCCAGTACTTC.

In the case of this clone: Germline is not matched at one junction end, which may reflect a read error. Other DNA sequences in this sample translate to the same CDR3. CDR3 in DNA: TGTGCCAGCAGCCAATCAGAATGGGAGACCTACGAGCAGTATTTC. This gives the protein CASSQSEWETYEQYF. The chain links TRBV14 to TRBJ2-7; possible D gene TRBD2, 5 bases. Germline V gene sequence: CDR1 SGHDN, CDR2 FVKESK. This CDR3 is 15 amino acids long.

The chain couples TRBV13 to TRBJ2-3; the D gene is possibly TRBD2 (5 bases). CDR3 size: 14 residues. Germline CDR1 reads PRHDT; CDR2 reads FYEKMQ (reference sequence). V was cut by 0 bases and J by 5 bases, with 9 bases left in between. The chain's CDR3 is CASSLGLAGDTQYF. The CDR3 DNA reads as TGTGCCAGCAGCTTAGGCCTAGCAGGAGATACGCAGTATTTT.

CDR3 coding DNA: TGTGCCAGCAGCTTTGGAGGTTCCTACGAGCAGTACTTC. Amino acid sequence: CASSFGGSYEQYF. The chain carries TRBV5-6 and TRBJ2-7; maybe TRBD2 (5 bases). Germline CDR1 and CDR2: SGHDT and YYEEEE. This CDR3 comprises 13 residues. The V end was cut by 2 bases, the J end by 1 base, with 7 bases between.